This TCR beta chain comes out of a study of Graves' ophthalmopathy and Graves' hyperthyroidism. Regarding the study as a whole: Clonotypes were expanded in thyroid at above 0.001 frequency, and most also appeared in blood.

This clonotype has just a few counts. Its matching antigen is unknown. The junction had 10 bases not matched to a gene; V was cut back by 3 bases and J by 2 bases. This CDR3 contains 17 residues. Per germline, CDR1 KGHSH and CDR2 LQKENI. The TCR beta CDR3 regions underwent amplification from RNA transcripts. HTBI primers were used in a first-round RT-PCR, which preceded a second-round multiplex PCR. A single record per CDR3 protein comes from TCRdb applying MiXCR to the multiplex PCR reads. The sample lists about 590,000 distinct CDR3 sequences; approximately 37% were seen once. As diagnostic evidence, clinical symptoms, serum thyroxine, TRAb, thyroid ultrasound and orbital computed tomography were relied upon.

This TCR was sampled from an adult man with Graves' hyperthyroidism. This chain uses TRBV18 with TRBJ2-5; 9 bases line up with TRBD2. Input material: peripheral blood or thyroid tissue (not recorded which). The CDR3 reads CASSPRPTSGPQETQYF. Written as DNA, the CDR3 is TGTGCCAGCTCACCCCGACCCACTAGCGGGCCTCAAGAGACCCAGTACTTC.